This T cell receptor (beta chain) is drawn from a study of cytomegalovirus exposure and HLA in healthy donors (dated 2017 in TCRdb). Regarding the complete study: The 700 or so repertoires of the first cohort and the 120 or so validation repertoires were produced on the same platform, according to a later analysis. The study aimed to test whether signatures of past pathogen exposure could be identified by cataloging public T cell receptors. Besides the first cohort of approximately 710 subjects, a separate validation cohort made up of 120 different subjects was used. The study combined high-throughput TCR immunosequencing, statistical association of individual TCRs with disease status, and machine learning to predict cytomegalovirus infection status. Summary of the overall study and its limitations: In vitro tests confirmed that three of the cytomegalovirus-associated TCR beta chains recognize cytomegalovirus antigens. Cytomegalovirus status was reported to be diagnosed by the classifier with high specificity and sensitivity in both the original and validation cohorts. In a later analysis, TCRs clustered in the first cohort were found to also tend to co-occur in the approximately 120 validation repertoires, with 85% to 95% of cluster scores above 0. It was suggested by the authors that the approach could potentially be generalized to other disease states and immunological phenotypes. All 120 or so repertoires were used to score co-occurrence in the validation cohort in a later analysis, because that analysis had no HLA typing for the cohort. Most TCR sequences were observed very rarely across donors, whereas some public TCRs were present in many individuals. The study listed 150 to 200 TCR beta chains as associated with cytomegalovirus.

The protocol used for the library was the immunoSEQ multiplex PCR assay. The study's processing was this. A statistical classification framework was built for diagnosing cytomegalovirus status from the catalog of TCR beta chain sequences. Drawn from immuneACCESS, this table holds only the in-frame rearrangements with V and J called that TCRdb kept. Clones are partly lost; checked studies trace under half to an unresolved V gene and leave the rest unexplained. Clone size and V and J calls were adopted from that table, with D and trimming inferred from the DNA. The sample includes fewer than 75,000 clones, with about 95% observed a single time. The leading ten clones occupy roughly 2% of the sample. From the cysteine through the phenylalanine, the CDR3 covers 16 amino acids. Of the read, only the CDR3 DNA is kept; its 48 bases are in frame from base 1. Reading the germline V gene gives CDR1 SGHVS and CDR2 FQNEAQ. V loses 5 bases at its end and J loses 2 bases; junction bases beyond the gene matches: 11.

Points on this clone: This receptor's antigen is unknown. Base-call qualities are not available, and no considerably larger clone is one nucleotide away.

Donors formed part of the validation cohort, which comprised approximately 130 subjects and was distinct from the first cohort of some 700 subjects. The chain links TRBV7-8 with TRBJ2-7; 8 bases in the middle match TRBD1. The sequence derives from a woman aged 18-30 years in good health and CMV-seropositive. The sequencing input was PBMCs. The nucleotide sequence is TGTGCCAGCAGCCCCCCTTGGGGGACAGGAACCTACGAGCAGTACTTC. Its protein is CASSPPWGTGTYEQYF.